Following are 30 T cell receptor beta chains from one sample sequenced in a study of T cells in Graves' hyperthyroidism and ophthalmopathy. Researchers took RNA transcripts and amplified the TCR beta CDR3 regions from them. First-round RT-PCR targeting the TCR CDR3 was performed with the HTBI primer set. TCRdb ran MiXCR on the multiplex PCR reads and lists one entry per CDR3 protein. The sample gives some 300,000 distinct CDR3 sequences, roughly 17% of which show up once; around 33% is in the top ten. Sequencing input: blood. The receptors were gathered from a man aged 30 to 39 with Graves' hyperthyroidism.

At least ten counts were recorded for this clonotype. The J gene is TRBJ2-7, the V gene TRBV28, with 10 bases fitting TRBD1. Germline V gene data show CDR1 as MDHEN and CDR2 as SYDVKM. V shed 6 bases, J shed 5 bases, and the junction held 10 bases outside the gene matches. This CDR3 region has 15 residues. This CDR3 reads CASSQTGTGAHEQYF. In DNA form, the CDR3 reads TGTGCCAGCAGCCAAACCGGGACAGGGGCCCACGAGCAGTACTTC.

V and J are TRBV28 and TRBJ2-5; no clear D gene. The CDR3 loop spans 14 amino acids. The V end lost 3 bases, the J end lost 5 bases, and 13 bases lay between the germline ends. CDR1 and CDR2 from the germline V gene are MDHEN and SYDVKM. CDR3 sequence (DNA): TGTGCCAGCAGTTTGGGTGGAATGTTGGAGACCCAGTACTTC. Encoded protein: CASSLGGMLETQYF.

This clonotype was observed a handful of times. V is TRBV20-1 and J is TRBJ2-2; D is undetermined. Per germline, CDR1 DFQATT and CDR2 SNEGSKA (reference sequence). This CDR3 region has 13 residues. With 6 bases removed from V and 6 bases from J, the gap between germline ends came to 14 bases. CDR3 nucleotide sequence: TGCAGTGCAACGAGTAAAGTTCCCGGGGAGCTGTTTTTT. Translation: CSATSKVPGELFF.

The rearrangement joins TRBV12-3 or TRBV12-4 to TRBJ2-7, with 9 bases matching TRBD2. CDR3 size: 14 residues. V shed 7 bases, J shed 4 bases, and the junction held 8 bases outside the gene matches. The CDR3 coding sequence is TGTGCCAGCACCGTATCCGGACTAGCGTACGAGCAGTACTTC. This codes for CASTVSGLAYEQYF.

Ten or more counts support this clonotype. The rearrangement links TRBV3-1 to TRBJ2-7; a weak D match, TRBD1 (6 bases). This CDR3 comprises 15 residues. The V end lost 2 bases, the J end lost 2 bases, and 13 bases lay between the germline ends. Germline assignment: CDR1 LGHDT and CDR2 YNNKEL (reference sequence). Here the CDR3 DNA reads TGTGCCAGCAGCCAAACGCAGGGGCCCCCCTACGAGCAGTACTTC. Translation gives CASSQTQGPPYEQYF.

This clonotype has at least ten counts. The V and J genes are TRBV7-8 and TRBJ2-1; unclear D gene. Trimming removed 1 base at V and 7 bases at J, with 8 bases between. Per germline, CDR1 SGHVS and CDR2 FQNEAQ. The CDR3 length is 13 residues. CDR3 residues: CASSLEVSNEQFF. CDR3 sequence (DNA): TGTGCCAGCAGCTTAGAAGTATCAAATGAGCAGTTCTTC.

The chain carries TRBV6-5 and TRBJ2-7; TRBD2 matches at 9 bases. The CDR3 has 15 amino acids. With V trimmed by 4 bases and J by 4 bases, 8 bases remained unmatched. Germline lookup yields CDR1 MNHEY and CDR2 SVGAGI. The CDR3 DNA is TGTGCCAGCAGTTCCATAGCGGGAGACCGGTACGAGCAGTACTTC. As protein: CASSSIAGDRYEQYF.

V usage is TRBV6-1 and J usage is TRBJ2-7, with D tentatively TRBD1 (7 bases). V was shortened by 4 bases and J by 3 bases, with 16 bases between the two germline ends. From germline, CDR1 is MNHNS and CDR2 SASEGT. This CDR3 region has 15 residues. CDR3 region: CASSASRQGGYEQYF. The CDR3 nucleotides are TGTGCCAGCAGTGCATCTAGACAGGGAGGCTACGAGCAGTACTTC.

The chain uses TRBV7-9 and TRBJ2-1, with TRBD2 identical over 7 bases. This CDR3 is built from 12 residues. With 7 bases clipped from V and 14 bases from J, the junction kept 11 bases outside the gene matches. Germline loops: CDR1 SEHNR, CDR2 FQNEAQ (reference sequence). In DNA, the CDR3 is TGTGCCAGCAACTCGGGAGGCCCGGCGGAGTTCTTC. Its translation is CASNSGGPAEFF. The variable domain in full, completed from reference TRBV7-9 and TRBJ2-1, reads DTGVSQNPRHKITKRGQNVTFRCDPISEHNRLYWYRQTLGQGPEFLTYFQNEAQLEKSRLLSDRFSAERPKGSFSTLEIQRTEQGDSAMYLCASNSGGPAEFFGPGTRLTVL.

This clonotype was found many times. This chain joins TRBV7-9 and TRBJ2-1; 8 nucleotides line up with TRBD2. The germline V gene encodes CDR1 SEHNR and CDR2 FQNEAQ (reference sequence). V lost 5 bases to trimming and J lost 8 bases; unmatched junction nucleotides: 11. The CDR3 length is 15 residues. CDR3 amino acids: CASSPSPGLGYEQFF. Here the CDR3 DNA reads TGTGCCAGCAGCCCCTCCCCGGGACTAGGATATGAGCAGTTCTTC.

In its sample, this clonotype was seen many times. The chain is built from TRBV10-3 and TRBJ2-4, with a possible D match to TRBD2 (5 bases). Per the germline V gene, CDR1 is ENHRY and CDR2 is SYGVKD. With 3 bases removed from V and 8 bases from J, the gap between germline ends came to 17 bases. This CDR3 contains 15 residues. The CDR3 is CAISDAQGSLDIQYF. The CDR3 nucleotides are TGTGCCATCAGTGACGCGCAAGGGAGTTTGGACATTCAGTACTTC.

For this clonotype: Sequence at one end of the junction differs from germline and may be a read error. J is TRBJ1-2 and V is TRBV3-1; D not resolved. This CDR3 has 12 amino acids. CDR1 and CDR2 (germline): LGHDT, YNNKEL (reference sequence). DNA of the CDR3: TGTGCCAGCAACCAACGCCACTATGGCTACACCTTC. Its protein is CASNQRHYGYTF.

There are many counts of this clonotype. This chain uses TRBV2 with TRBJ1-1; 7 bases map to TRBD1. Germline values: CDR1 SNHLY, CDR2 FYNNEI. This CDR3 spans 13 amino acids. The ends lost 5 bases at V and 4 bases at J; junction bases unmatched: 4. In DNA form, the CDR3 reads TGTGCCAGCAGTTCCCAGGGGGGCACTGAAGCTTTCTTT. It translates to CASSSQGGTEAFF.

The chain has TRBV4-1 and TRBJ2-7; tentative D call: TRBD1 (6 bases). This CDR3 spans 15 amino acids. Trimming shortened V by 3 bases and J by 3 bases, and 15 bases separated the two germline ends. Germline V CDR1 and CDR2: MGHRA, YSYEKL. In DNA, the CDR3 is TGCGCCAGCAGCCACGAGTGGCAGGGGAGCTACGAGCAGTACTTC. Protein sequence: CASSHEWQGSYEQYF.

This clonotype was observed many times. This chain joins TRBV12-3 or TRBV12-4 and TRBJ1-5; D is ambiguous. The ends were cut back, 3 bases at V and 6 bases at J, with 9 bases in the middle. This CDR3 is 13 amino acids long. CDR3 coding DNA: TGTGCCAGCAGTTTGGCCGAGGCTCAGCCCCAGCATTTT. Protein sequence: CASSLAEAQPQHF.

In its sample, this clonotype was seen many times. The chain employs TRBV10-3 and TRBJ1-5, with D uncertain. With 6 bases removed from V and 1 base from J, the gap between germline ends came to 10 bases. The CDR3 extends over 14 amino acids. Germline V gene sequence: CDR1 ENHRY, CDR2 SYGVKD. The CDR3 sequence is CAISLSGSNQPQHF. CDR3 sequence (DNA): TGTGCCATCAGCCTTAGTGGCAGCAATCAGCCCCAGCATTTT.

This clonotype occurred a few times. The V gene is TRBV10-1, the J gene TRBJ2-4, with 7 bases aligning to TRBD1. The CDR3 length is 15 residues. Germline CDR1 reads WNHNN; CDR2 reads SYGVQD (reference sequence). The V segment lost 6 bases and the J segment 7 bases; nucleotides outside the gene matches: 12. In DNA, the CDR3 is TGCGCCAGCAGCGGACCTAATACAGGGGAGAACATTCAGTACTTC. Translating it yields CASSGPNTGENIQYF.

In its sample, this clonotype was seen many times. This chain connects TRBV20-1 to TRBJ2-3; unclear D gene. CDR1 and CDR2 (germline): DFQATT, SNEGSKA (reference sequence). The CDR3 spans 15 residues. The V and J ends lost 6 bases and 4 bases respectively, with 20 bases between them. CDR3 loop: CSARVDRAWADTQYF. The CDR3 DNA reads TGCAGTGCACGTGTAGACCGGGCCTGGGCAGATACGCAGTATTTT.

V and J are TRBV28 and TRBJ1-2; D is undetermined. Germline lookup yields CDR1 MDHEN and CDR2 SYDVKM. V lost 1 base and J 5 bases, leaving 17 bases between the germline ends. This CDR3 contains 16 residues. The CDR3 is CASSLLGDGVTYGYTF. In DNA form, the CDR3 reads TGTGCCAGCAGTTTATTAGGTGATGGGGTAACGTATGGCTACACCTTC.

This clonotype was seen at least ten times. V and J are TRBV28 and TRBJ2-7; the D is unclear. Trimming left V 8 bases short and J 0 bases short, with 11 bases between. CDR3 length: 13 residues. Per germline, CDR1 MDHEN and CDR2 SYDVKM. The CDR3 nucleotides are TGTGCCAGCGGTTCGGGCCACTCCTACGAGCAGTACTTC. The encoded protein is CASGSGHSYEQYF.

This clonotype was recorded at least ten times. The V and J genes are TRBV24-1 and TRBJ2-5; D is perhaps TRBD1 or TRBD2 (5 bases each). Trimming shortened V by 3 bases and J by 4 bases, and 17 bases separated the two germline ends. Germline CDR1 KGHDR, CDR2 SFDVKD. The CDR3 sequence is 16 residues long. As DNA, the CDR3 is TGTGCCACCAGTGATGCCCTTGGGGGACGCGGAGAGACCCAGTACTTC. Its translation is CATSDALGGRGETQYF.

This chain uses TRBV9 with TRBJ2-5; D might be TRBD1 or TRBD2, each matching 5 bases. Germline V CDR1 and CDR2: SGDLS, YYNGEE. This CDR3 is 14 amino acids long. V was pared by 3 bases and J by 7 bases, with 16 bases between. The CDR3 loop reads CASSDRDGLTTQYF. The DNA of the CDR3 is TGTGCCAGCAGCGACCGGGACGGGCTAACGACCCAGTACTTC.

Ten or more counts support this clonotype. The V call is TRBV28, the J call TRBJ1-5; 7 positions agree with TRBD1. The CDR3 contains 14 residues. The junction had 9 bases not matched to a gene; V was cut back by 10 bases and J by 3 bases. The germline V gene has CDR1 MDHEN and CDR2 SYDVKM. DNA for the CDR3: TGTGCCACAGAGACAGGGCCTTACAATCAGCCCCAGCATTTT. Residues: CATETGPYNQPQHF.

This clonotype was counted ten times or more. The J gene is TRBJ2-1, the V gene TRBV6-1; 8 nucleotides line up with TRBD1. J lost 6 bases, V lost 8 bases, and 12 bases had no gene match. Germline values: CDR1 MNHNS, CDR2 SASEGT. This CDR3 region has 15 residues. The CDR3 nucleotides are TGTGCCAGCGTTGAGGACAGGGTATATCTCAATGAGCAGTTCTTC. Translated, it gives CASVEDRVYLNEQFF.

This clonotype was counted many times. V and J are TRBV5-1 and TRBJ2-2; D is possibly TRBD2 (6 bases). The CDR3 length is 13 residues. CDR1 SGHRS and CDR2 YFSETQ come from the germline V gene. The ends were cut back, 3 bases at V and 5 bases at J, with 8 bases in the middle. CDR3 region: CASSWRDTGELFF. The CDR3 DNA sequence: TGCGCCAGCAGCTGGAGGGATACCGGGGAGCTGTTTTTT.

The genes are TRBV29-1 and TRBJ2-1; D remains unclear. Germline V gives CDR1 SQVTM, CDR2 ANQGSEA. Trimming took 4 bases from V and 5 from J, leaving 9 bases between them. The CDR3 loop spans 12 amino acids. As DNA, the CDR3 is TGCAGCGTTGTGACAACAAACAATGAGCAGTTCTTC. It yields the protein CSVVTTNNEQFF.

V is TRBV19 and J is TRBJ1-5; D gene ambiguous. The CDR3 is made up of 10 amino acids. Trimming shortened V by 8 bases and J by 2 bases, and 1 base separated the two germline ends. Germline assignment: CDR1 LNHDA and CDR2 SQIVND (reference sequence). This CDR3 is CASGNQPQHF. CDR3 bases: TGTGCCAGTGGCAATCAGCCCCAGCATTTT. The complete variable domain, with remaining parts taken from reference TRBV19 and TRBJ1-5, reads DGGITQSPKYLFRKEGQNVTLSCEQNLNHDAMYWYRQDPGQGLRLIYYSQIVNDFQKGDIAEGYSVSREKKESFPLTVTSAQKNPTAFYLCASGNQPQHFGDGTRLSIL.

This clonotype appeared many times. This sequence joins TRBV12-3 or TRBV12-4 and TRBJ1-5; no clear D. This CDR3 has 15 amino acids. The V end was cut by 0 bases, the J end by 1 base, with 7 bases between. DNA for the CDR3: TGTGCCAGCAGTTTAGCGGTTTTAAGCAATCAGCCCCAGCATTTT. It translates to CASSLAVLSNQPQHF.

Ten or more counts support this clonotype. The CDR3 sequence: CAISENRDRAETQYF. CDR3 DNA: TGTGCCATCAGTGAGAACCGGGACAGGGCAGAGACCCAGTACTTC. The gene calls are TRBV10-3 and TRBJ2-5, with 9 bases identical to TRBD1. The length of the CDR3 is 15 residues. V trimming: 2 bases; J trimming: 4 bases; junction bases outside the gene matches: 5. Germline values: CDR1 ENHRY, CDR2 SYGVKD.

This clonotype was detected ten times or more. V usage is TRBV12-3 or TRBV12-4 and J usage is TRBJ1-1; 10 nucleotides match TRBD1. J lost 4 bases, V lost 4 bases, and 0 bases had no gene match. The CDR3 extends over 13 amino acids. The CDR3 DNA reads TGTGCCAGCAGTTGGACAGGGGGCACTGAAGCTTTCTTT. Translated, it gives CASSWTGGTEAFF.